This paragraph covers one TCR beta chain sequence. Its specificity is not known. Autoimmune disease history or systemic immunosuppression was exclusionary. The length of the CDR3 is 14 residues. The V gene's germline CDR1 is KGHSH and CDR2 LQKENI. Trimming pared 3 bases from V and 10 bases from J, leaving 13 bases between. This sample was included in a study of OX40 agonist ivuxolimab in advanced cancers. The method was immunoSEQ multiplex PCR; TCRdb's version includes in-frame clones alone and lacks a portion of them. The table lists more than 55,000 clones, 80% to 90% of them singletons, with 4% to 5% in the top ten. General study points: Averaged across samples, CD8+ T cells carried more expanded clones than CD4+ did. CD4+ and CD8+ blood T cells expanded clonally by week 6 at 0.1 to 3.0 mg/kg.

The chain has TRBV18 and TRBJ1-6; D uncertain. The clonotype comes from an adult with an advanced solid tumor such as melanoma, head and neck, liver or kidney cancer. The sample was CD4+ or CD8+ T cells sorted from blood, taken in a trial of the OX40 agonist ivuxolimab. CDR3 region: CASSPARRKSPLHF. The CDR3 bases are TGTGCCAGCTCACCGGCACGGAGGAAATCACCCCTCCACTTT.